A selection of T cell receptor beta chains follows, all from one sample in a study of blood T cell repertoires in COVID-19. Data came from immunoSEQ multiplex PCR; TCRdb stores just in-frame clones and leaves some out. The sample comprises some 200,000 clones, 81% of which are singletons, and approximately 11% rests with the top ten. Sequenced sample: peripheral blood. The receptors derive from a woman in her thirties or forties with COVID-19, enrolled during active disease. Both conserved end residues are trimmed from each CDR3.

>TRBV25-1|TRBJ1-3
ASSGSDRASGNTIY
>TRBV25-1|TRBJ1-1
ASSVGQVPKAF
>TRBV5-4|TRBJ1-6
ASSLGQQGAVSPLH
>TRBV7-2|TRBJ1-1
ASSPDRGFEAF
>TRBV15|TRBJ2-7
ATSIQRGYEQY
>TRBV7-9|TRBJ2-1
ASSFASGSRNEQF
>TRBV7-3|TRBJ2-2
ASSQFLGGRGTGELF
>TRBV25-1|TRBJ1-4
ASSSSGGLGEKLF
>TRBV25-1|TRBJ2-2
ASSVPGTSTGELF
>TRBV11-1|TRBJ2-7
ASSVAGSKRGVLY
>TRBV3-1/TRBV3-2|TRBJ2-3
ASSHALAGEMGDTQY
>TRBV7-3|TRBJ2-2
ASSLNPGASTTGELF
>TRBV29-1|TRBJ1-3
SVENSSGNTIY
>TRBV7-8|TRBJ1-4
ASSLAGQGGEKLF
>TRBV2|TRBJ1-6
ASAISTGSYSPLH
>TRBV20-1|TRBJ2-1
SASSSAGGLVYNEQF
>TRBV6-4|TRBJ2-3
ASSLTSGKSTDTQY
>TRBV9|TRBJ1-6
ASSVGPGQGINSPLH
>TRBV2|TRBJ1-1
ASSVHYEAF
>TRBV18|TRBJ2-5
ASSLLRTGLETQY
>TRBV4-2|TRBJ2-2
ASSQPVPTRFSGELF
>TRBV30|TRBJ1-5
AWTRQGGGNQPQH
>TRBV12-3/TRBV12-4|TRBJ2-5
ASRLSVLETQY
>TRBV27|TRBJ2-3
ASSLSDFSGSFSDTQY
>TRBV11-2|TRBJ2-5
ASSHRGRGEVAQY
>TRBV6-6|TRBJ1-2
ATWRGGYT
>TRBV10-3|TRBJ2-7
AIRLGTSGSTKQY